This T cell receptor (beta chain) emerged from a study of technical replicates of blood from a few donors. V dropped 5 bases and J dropped 4 bases, with 17 bases sitting between them. In germline, CDR1 is SGHTA, CDR2 FQGNSA. The CDR3 consists of 15 residues. Profiling relied on immunoSEQ multiplex PCR, and the TCRdb table lists in-frame clones only, not all of them. Of around 100,000 clones listed, 95% are singletons. The sequencing input was T cells isolated from PBMCs. The chain recombines TRBV7-2 with TRBJ1-2, with a weak D call TRBD1 (5 bases). This sequence was found in a human donor in good health. In DNA form, the CDR3 reads TGTGCCAGCAGCCCGAGTGCATTCGGGGGCTATGGCTACACCTTC. The encoded protein is CASSPSAFGGYGYTF.